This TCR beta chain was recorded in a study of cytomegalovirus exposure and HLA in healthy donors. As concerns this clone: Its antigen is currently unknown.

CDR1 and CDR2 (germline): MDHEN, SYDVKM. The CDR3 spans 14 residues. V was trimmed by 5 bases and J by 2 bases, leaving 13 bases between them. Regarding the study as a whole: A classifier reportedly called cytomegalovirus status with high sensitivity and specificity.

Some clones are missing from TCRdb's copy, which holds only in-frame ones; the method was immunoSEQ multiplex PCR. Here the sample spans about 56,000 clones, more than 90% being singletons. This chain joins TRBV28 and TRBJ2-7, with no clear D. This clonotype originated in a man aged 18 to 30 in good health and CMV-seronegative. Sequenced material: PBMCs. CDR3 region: CASSPPLYPYEQYF. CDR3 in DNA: TGTGCCAGCAGTCCTCCCCTCTATCCCTACGAGCAGTACTTC.